The clone carrying this TCR beta chain was found a few times. The antigen is not known. Time point given: sample taken at primary tumor resection. Researchers sequenced whole RNA taken from tumor, nontumor lung or frozen PBMC without sorting. The data were obtained in a study of spatial heterogeneity in lung cancer. Notes on the study in general: It was found that expanded intratumoral alpha and beta TCR counts tracked tumor mutation counts.

Every individual TCR cDNA molecule carried its own unique molecular identifier, which allowed correction of PCR and sequencing errors. TCRdb passed the 5' RACE reads through MiXCR, listing each CDR3 protein once. Seen here are 16,000 or so distinct CDR3 sequences, approximately 6.2% observed once, and the top ten hold about 19%. This CDR3 contains 19 residues. The rearrangement links TRBV21-1 to TRBJ1-5; no check of the table's D call, TRBD1, against the DNA was made. TRBV21-1 is recorded as a pseudogene. The material sequenced was lung tumor tissue, taken at surgery. The clonotype comes from a female donor with early-stage non-small cell lung cancer. The CDR3 loop is CASSSTRGQGEGGNQPQHF. The CDR3 DNA follows: TGTGCCAGCAGCAGTACACGGGGACAGGGGGAAGGAGGTAATCAGCCCCAGCATTTT.